This T cell receptor beta chain derives from a study of blood T cell repertoires in COVID-19. Germline V lookup: CDR1 SGDLS, CDR2 YYNGEE. With V trimmed by 4 bases and J by 4 bases, 4 bases remained unmatched. The length of the CDR3 is 14 residues. Assay used: immunoSEQ multiplex PCR; TCRdb lists only in-frame clones, some missing. The table includes over 85,000 clones, approximately 68% detected once. This chain joins TRBV9 and TRBJ2-3; TRBD1 aligns across 9 bases. This clonotype was sampled from a woman in her fifties or sixties with acute or convalescent COVID-19. Sequences were obtained from peripheral blood. As DNA, the CDR3 is TGTGCCAGCAGCCCTCGGACAGGGGCAGATACGCAGTATTTT. It encodes CASSPRTGADTQYF.